This T cell receptor beta chain emerged from a study of Tregs in tolerant kidney transplant recipients. About the study: Related graft donors supplied nonmyeloablative bone marrow transplants, and mixed chimerism was transient.

Thawed PBMCs were rested overnight at 37°C with roughly 200 IU/ml IL-2 before regulatory T cell sorting. This table comes from immunoSEQ multiplex PCR, and its TCRdb copy is limited to in-frame clones, with some not included. The sample has roughly 80,000 clones; approximately 90% are singletons. The trim removed 5 bases at V and 2 bases at J, leaving 4 bases unmatched. The CDR3 is made up of 14 amino acids. Germline V CDR1 and CDR2: MDHEN, SYDVKM. Source: Tregs from blood, taken before the transplant. The receptor comes from a human donor who received a combined kidney and bone marrow transplant. The chain is built from TRBV28 and TRBJ2-5; 8 nucleotides match TRBD2. CDR3 sequence: CASSPGTRQETQYF. In nucleotides, the CDR3 is TGTGCCAGCAGTCCCGGGACTAGACAAGAGACCCAGTACTTC.